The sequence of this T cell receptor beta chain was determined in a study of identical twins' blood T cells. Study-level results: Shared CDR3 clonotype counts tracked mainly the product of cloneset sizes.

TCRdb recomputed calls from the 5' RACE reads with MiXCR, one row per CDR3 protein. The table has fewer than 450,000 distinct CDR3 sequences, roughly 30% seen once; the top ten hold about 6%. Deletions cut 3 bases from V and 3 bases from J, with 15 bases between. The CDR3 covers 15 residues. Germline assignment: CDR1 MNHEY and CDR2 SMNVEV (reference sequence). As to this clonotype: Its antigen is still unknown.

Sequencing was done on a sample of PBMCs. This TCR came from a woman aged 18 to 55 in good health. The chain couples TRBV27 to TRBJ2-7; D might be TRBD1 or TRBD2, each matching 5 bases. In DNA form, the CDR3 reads TGTGCCAGCAGTTTCCCGGGACGGAGCCGCTACGAGCAGTACTTC. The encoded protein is CASSFPGRSRYEQYF.